What follows are 11 T cell receptor beta chains derived from one specimen sequenced in a study of shared clonotypes between healthy human individuals. Method: immunoSEQ multiplex PCR; TCRdb's copy keeps in-frame clones and lacks some. Among approximately 1.1 million clones listed, about 80% were seen once. Sequencing input: memory CD4+ T cells from PBMCs. This sample's subset: CD45RA-negative fraction. Every receptor here comes from a man aged 18 to 29 in good health. Some clones in this sample may be carry-over from other donors' samples.

The chain carries TRBV30 and TRBJ2-2; TRBD2 aligns across 7 bases. This CDR3 spans 19 amino acids. In germline, CDR1 is GTSNPN, CDR2 SVGIG (reference sequence). The junction had 20 bases not matched to a gene; V was cut back by 5 bases and J by 2 bases. The DNA for the CDR3 is TGTGCCTGGTGCTTCGGTGGGTCTAGCGGACGTAGAAACACCGGGGAGCTGTTTTTT. It encodes CAWCFGGSSGRRNTGELFF.

A word on this clone: Other DNA sequences from this sample encode an identical CDR3 as well. The chain has TRBV2 and TRBJ2-3; 14 nucleotides align to TRBD2. CDR3 length: 16 residues. V gave up 5 bases and J gave up 3 bases; unmatched junction bases: 4. The germline V gene has CDR1 SNHLY and CDR2 FYNNEI. CDR3 protein: CASSLGLAGGTDTQYF. CDR3 sequence (DNA): TGTGCCAGCAGTCTCGGACTAGCGGGAGGAACAGATACGCAGTATTTT.

This chain links TRBV5-1 with TRBJ1-1; D may be TRBD1 (5 bases). Trimming pared 3 bases from V and 10 bases from J, leaving 16 bases between. CDR1 and CDR2 from the germline V gene are SGHRS and YFSETQ. This CDR3 has 13 residues. The CDR3 here is CASSSSDSRRAFF. The CDR3 nucleotides are TGCGCCAGCAGCTCTTCCGACAGTCGCAGAGCTTTCTTT. The full variable domain, rest sourced from reference TRBV5-1 and TRBJ1-1, is KAGVTQTPRYLIKTRGQQVTLSCSPISGHRSVSWYQQTPGQGLQFLFEYFSETQRNKGNFPGRFSGRQFSNSRSEMNVSTLELGDSALYLCASSSSDSRRAFFGQGTRLTVV.

This clone was picked up a small number of times. The chain uses TRBV25-1 and TRBJ1-1; D gene unclear. The V end was cut by 3 bases, the J end by 4 bases, with 12 bases between. The CDR3 extends over 14 amino acids. Germline CDR1 and CDR2: MGHDK and SYGVNS. The CDR3, as DNA: TGTGCCAGCAGTGACAACCGGGCCGTCACTGAAGCTTTCTTT. Protein product: CASSDNRAVTEAFF. Supplemented by reference TRBV25-1 and TRBJ1-1, the full variable domain reads EADIYQTPRYLVIGTGKKITLECSQTMGHDKMYWYQQDPGMELHLIHYSYGVNSTEKGDLSSESTVSRIRTEHFPLTLESARPSHTSQYLCASSDNRAVTEAFFGQGTRLTVV.

The chain is built from TRBV4-1 and TRBJ2-7; 10 bases fit TRBD2. V gave up 1 base and J gave up 3 bases; unmatched junction bases: 12. The CDR3 spans 18 residues. Germline V gene lookup returns CDR1 MGHRA and CDR2 YSYEKL. CDR3 loop: CASSQAQIRWTSGYEQYF. CDR3 DNA sequence: TGCGCCAGCAGCCAAGCTCAAATCCGTTGGACTAGCGGCTACGAGCAGTACTTC.

This rearrangement joins TRBV5-1 to TRBJ1-4; weak D call: TRBD1 (6 bases). Germline V gene lookup returns CDR1 SGHRS and CDR2 YFSETQ. This CDR3 has 15 residues. V lost 0 bases and J lost 7, with 13 bases in between. The CDR3 reads CASSLVGRGGEKLFF. The CDR3 DNA sequence: TGCGCCAGCAGCTTGGTTGGCAGGGGCGGTGAAAAACTGTTTTTT.

This clone was recorded a few times. The chain employs TRBV5-1 and TRBJ2-1; 9 bases map to TRBD2. The CDR3 covers 16 residues. Looked up from germline, CDR1 is SGHRS and CDR2 is YFSETQ. V was pared by 7 bases and J by 2 bases, with 10 bases of the junction left unmatched. CDR3 bases: TGCGCCAGCGACGGCGGGAGGGATAGGACCTACAATGAGCAGTTCTTC. This codes for CASDGGRDRTYNEQFF. The variable domain in full, completed from reference TRBV5-1 and TRBJ2-1, reads KAGVTQTPRYLIKTRGQQVTLSCSPISGHRSVSWYQQTPGQGLQFLFEYFSETQRNKGNFPGRFSGRQFSNSRSEMNVSTLELGDSALYLCASDGGRDRTYNEQFFGPGTRLTVL.

J is TRBJ2-1 and V is TRBV30; 8 nucleotides match TRBD2. Per the germline V gene, CDR1 is GTSNPN and CDR2 is SVGIG (reference sequence). V lost 5 bases and J lost 6; bases outside the gene matches: 9. The CDR3 covers 14 residues. The CDR3 region has the DNA TGTGCCTGGGGTAGGACTAGCCCCTCCAATGAGCAGTTCTTC. Translating gives CAWGRTSPSNEQFF.

The chain employs TRBV19 and TRBJ1-4, with unresolved D. Trimming removed 7 bases at V and 11 bases at J, with 17 bases between. This CDR3 has 13 amino acids. The V gene's germline CDR1 is LNHDA and CDR2 SQIVND (reference sequence). This chain's CDR3 is CASTLDRQGKLFF. CDR3 DNA sequence: TGTGCCAGTACCCTCGACCGCCAAGGTAAACTGTTTTTT.

This rearrangement joins TRBV11-3 to TRBJ2-7; D not resolved. The CDR3 totals 14 residues. V was pared by 5 bases and J by 0 bases, with 11 bases between. CDR1 and CDR2 (germline): SGHNT, YENEEA. The CDR3, as DNA: TGTGCCAGCAGCCCCGACATCTCCTCCTACGAGCAGTACTTC. Protein: CASSPDISSYEQYF.

The chain couples TRBV11-3 to TRBJ2-4, with D possibly being TRBD1 or TRBD2 (6 bases each). Trimming removed 5 bases at V and 5 bases at J, with 13 bases between. This CDR3 comprises 14 residues. CDR1 is SGHNT, CDR2 YENEEA, per germline. In nucleotides, the CDR3 is TGTGCCAGCAGCCCCGGGGGCAGGCAAAACATTCAGTACTTC. It codes for CASSPGGRQNIQYF. The full variable domain, in which reference TRBV11-3 and TRBJ2-4 provide the parts outside the CDR3, is EAGVVQSPRYKIIEKKQPVAFWCNPISGHNTLYWYLQNLGQGPELLIRYENEEAVDDSQLPKDRFSAERLKGVDSTLKIQPAELGDSAVYLCASSPGGRQNIQYFGAGTRLSVL.